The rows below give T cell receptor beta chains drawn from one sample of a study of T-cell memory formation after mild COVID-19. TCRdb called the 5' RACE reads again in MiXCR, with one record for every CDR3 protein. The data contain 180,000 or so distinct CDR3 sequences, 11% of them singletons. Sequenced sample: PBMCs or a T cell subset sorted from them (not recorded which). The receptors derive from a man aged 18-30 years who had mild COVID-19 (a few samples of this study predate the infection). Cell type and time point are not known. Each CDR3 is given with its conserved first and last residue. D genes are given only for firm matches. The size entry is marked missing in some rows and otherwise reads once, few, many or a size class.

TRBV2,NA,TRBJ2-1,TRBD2,CASSEPQRGSYNEQFF,TGTGCCAGCAGTGAACCCCAGCGGGGGAGTTACAATGAGCAGTTCTTC
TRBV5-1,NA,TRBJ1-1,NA,CASSAQGTHTEAFF,TGCGCCAGCAGCGCGCAGGGTACCCACACTGAAGCTTTCTTT
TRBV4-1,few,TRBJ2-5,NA,CASSQIQGLIGETQYF,TGCGCCAGCAGCCAGATACAGGGACTTATCGGGGAGACCCAGTACTTC
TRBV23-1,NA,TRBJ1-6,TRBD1,CASSQSPGQGLAFVSPLHF,TGCGCCAGCAGTCAATCACCGGGACAGGGCCTCGCTTTTGTTTCACCCCTCCACTTT
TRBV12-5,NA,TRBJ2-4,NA,CASGLSGANIQYF,TGTGCTAGTGGTTTGTCGGGGGCGAACATTCAGTACTTC
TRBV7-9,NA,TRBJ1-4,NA,CASSFEGNGGKLFF,TGTGCCAGCAGCTTCGAGGGCAATGGTGGAAAACTGTTTTTT
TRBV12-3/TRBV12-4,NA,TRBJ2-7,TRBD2,CASSLSRLAVMSYEQYF,TGTGCCAGCAGTTTATCTAGGCTAGCGGTGATGTCCTACGAGCAGTACTTC
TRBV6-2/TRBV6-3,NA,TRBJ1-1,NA,CASSYSGAPNTEAFF,TGTGCCAGCAGTTACTCGGGGGCGCCGAACACTGAAGCTTTCTTT
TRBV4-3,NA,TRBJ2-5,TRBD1,CASSQDLGQAKETQYF,TGCGCCAGCAGCCAAGACCTCGGACAGGCGAAAGAGACCCAGTACTTC
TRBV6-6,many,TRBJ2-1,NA,CASSYRNARGPMSNEQFF,TGTGCCAGCAGTTACCGGAACGCGCGGGGGCCCATGAGCAATGAGCAGTTCTTC
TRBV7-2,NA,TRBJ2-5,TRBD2,CASSFGTTPRAQYF,TGTGCCAGCAGCTTCGGGACTACCCCAAGGGCCCAGTACTTC
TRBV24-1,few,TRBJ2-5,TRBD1,CATSDSGGQGAGETQYF,TGTGCCACCAGTGATTCAGGCGGACAGGGGGCCGGCGAGACCCAGTACTTC
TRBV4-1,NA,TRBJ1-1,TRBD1,CASSRGQGAFGTEAFF,TGCGCCAGCAGCCGCGGACAGGGGGCGTTTGGCACTGAAGCTTTCTTT
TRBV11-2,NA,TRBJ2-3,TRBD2,CASSPQLAAADTQYF,TGTGCCAGCAGCCCACAACTAGCGGCCGCGGATACGCAGTATTTT
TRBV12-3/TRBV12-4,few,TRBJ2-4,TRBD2,CASSLTSGGKNIQYF,TGTGCCAGCAGTCTGACTAGCGGAGGCAAAAACATTCAGTACTTC
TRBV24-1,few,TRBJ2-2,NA,CALGGGTNTGELFF,TGTGCCCTAGGGGGGGGCACGAACACCGGGGAGCTGTTTTTT
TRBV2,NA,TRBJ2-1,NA,CASSPFRGTYNEQFF,TGTGCCAGCAGTCCATTCCGGGGGACCTACAATGAGCAGTTCTTC
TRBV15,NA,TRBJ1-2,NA,CATSRCMEDYGYTF,TGTGCCACCAGCAGATGCATGGAAGACTATGGCTACACCTTC
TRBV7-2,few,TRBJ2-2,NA,CASSKGGADTGELFF,TGTGCCAGTTCTAAGGGGGGCGCGGACACCGGGGAGCTGTTTTTT
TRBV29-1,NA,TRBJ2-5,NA,CSVRNSRQETQYF,TGCAGCGTCCGGAACAGCAGGCAAGAGACCCAGTACTTC
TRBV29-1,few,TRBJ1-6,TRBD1,CSVGQGGLGSPLHF,TGCAGCGTTGGACAGGGAGGTTTAGGGTCACCCCTCCACTTT
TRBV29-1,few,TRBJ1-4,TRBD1,CSVGAGTATNEKLFF,TGCAGCGTTGGGGCCGGGACAGCGACTAATGAAAAACTGTTTTTT
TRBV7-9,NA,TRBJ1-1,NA,CARENSTEAFF,TGTGCCAGGGAAAATAGCACTGAAGCTTTCTTT
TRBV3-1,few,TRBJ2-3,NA,CASSQVAGPSTDTQYF,TGTGCCAGCAGCCAAGTCGCGGGACCGAGCACAGATACGCAGTATTTT
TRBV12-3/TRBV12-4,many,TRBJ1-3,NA,CASSPVGNTIYF,TGTGCCAGCAGCCCCGTGGGAAACACCATATATTTT
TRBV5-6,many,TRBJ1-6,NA,CASRREDGSPLHF,TGTGCCAGCAGGCGGGAGGACGGTTCACCCCTCCACTTT
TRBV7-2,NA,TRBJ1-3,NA,CASSLSGPTIYF,TGTGCCAGCAGCTTAAGTGGTCCCACCATATATTTT
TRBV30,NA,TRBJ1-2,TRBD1,CAWTVRGLSGSYTF,TGTGCCTGGACCGTCAGGGGGCTTTCGGGTAGCTACACCTTC
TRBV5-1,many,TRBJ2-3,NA,CASSYGTTDTQYF,TGCGCCAGCAGCTACGGGACGACAGATACGCAGTATTTT
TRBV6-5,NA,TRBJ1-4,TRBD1,CASGRTGGERLFF,TGTGCCAGCGGTCGGACAGGGGGGGAACGGCTGTTTTTT
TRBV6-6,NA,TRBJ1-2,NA,CASSLGSGTNYGYTF,TGTGCCAGCAGTCTCGGCTCGGGCACTAACTATGGCTACACCTTC
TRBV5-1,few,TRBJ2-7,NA,CASTGTNRANEQYF,TGCGCCAGCACTGGTACGAACAGGGCCAACGAGCAGTACTTC
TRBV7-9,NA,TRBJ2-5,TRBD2,CASSSWTSGEETQYF,TGTGCCAGCAGCTCCTGGACTAGCGGAGAAGAGACCCAGTACTTC
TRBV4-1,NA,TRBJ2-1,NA,CASSQGPGEMQFF,TGCGCCAGCAGCCAAGGGCCAGGGGAGATGCAGTTCTTC
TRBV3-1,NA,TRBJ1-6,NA,CASSQRDEDSPLHF,TGTGCCAGCAGCCAAAGGGATGAGGATTCACCCCTCCACTTT
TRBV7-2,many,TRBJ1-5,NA,CASSYRGNQPQHF,TGTGCCAGCAGCTACAGGGGCAATCAGCCCCAGCATTTT
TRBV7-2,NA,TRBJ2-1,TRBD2,CASSLGFAGDNEQFF,TGTGCCAGCAGCCTCGGTTTTGCGGGGGACAATGAGCAGTTCTTC
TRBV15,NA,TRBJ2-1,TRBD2,CATSSGTGTRHNEQFF,TGTGCCACCAGCAGCGGTACCGGGACTAGACACAATGAGCAGTTCTTC
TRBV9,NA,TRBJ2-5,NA,CASSVWEGGSQETQYF,TGTGCCAGCAGCGTATGGGAGGGGGGTTCCCAAGAGACCCAGTACTTC
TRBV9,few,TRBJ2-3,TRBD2,CASSGVGGGAPDTQYF,TGTGCCAGCAGCGGAGTAGGCGGGGGGGCCCCGGATACGCAGTATTTT
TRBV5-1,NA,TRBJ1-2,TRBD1,CASSLAQGEGYTF,TGCGCCAGCAGCTTGGCCCAGGGGGAAGGCTACACCTTC
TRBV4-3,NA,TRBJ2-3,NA,CASSLGGRNKADTQYF,TGCGCCAGCAGCCTGGGGGGACGCAACAAAGCAGATACGCAGTATTTT
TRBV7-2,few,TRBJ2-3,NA,CASSPRWGTHTQYF,TGTGCCAGCAGCCCCCGGTGGGGCACCCATACGCAGTATTTT
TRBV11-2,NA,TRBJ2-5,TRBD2,CASSLGRGGQETQYF,TGTGCCAGCAGCTTAGGGCGGGGGGGGCAAGAGACCCAGTACTTC
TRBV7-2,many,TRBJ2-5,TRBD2,CASSAVGGVSQETQYF,TGTGCCAGCAGCGCCGTGGGAGGGGTTAGCCAAGAGACCCAGTACTTC
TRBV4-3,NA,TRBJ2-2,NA,CASSQGSVGELFF,TGCGCCAGCAGCCAAGGCTCGGTGGGGGAGCTGTTTTTT
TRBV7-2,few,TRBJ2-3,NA,CASSSGAGASTYTQYF,TGTGCCAGCAGCTCCGGGGCGGGGGCTAGCACATATACGCAGTATTTT
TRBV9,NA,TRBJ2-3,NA,CASSVGSRGIMDTQYF,TGTGCCAGCAGCGTAGGTTCGAGGGGCATAATGGATACGCAGTATTTT
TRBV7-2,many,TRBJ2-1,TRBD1,CASSDLGTGYYNEQFF,TGTGCCAGCAGCGACCTAGGGACAGGGTACTACAATGAGCAGTTCTTC
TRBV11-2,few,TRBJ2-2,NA,CASSLGRGSGTGELFF,TGTGCCAGCAGCTTAGGAAGGGGTAGCGGTACCGGGGAGCTGTTTTTT
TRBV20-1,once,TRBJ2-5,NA,CSARHTVQETQYF,TGCAGTGCTAGACATACGGTTCAAGAGACCCAGTACTTC
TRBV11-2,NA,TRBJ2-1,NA,CASSLERQGNEQFF,TGTGCCAGCAGCTTAGAGAGGCAGGGCAATGAGCAGTTCTTC
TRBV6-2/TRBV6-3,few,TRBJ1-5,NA,CASSYDRAQPQHF,TGTGCCAGCAGTTACGATCGCGCCCAGCCCCAGCATTTT
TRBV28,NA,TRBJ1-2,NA,CASSLFGTRYTF,TGTGCCAGCAGTTTATTCGGTACCCGGTACACCTTC
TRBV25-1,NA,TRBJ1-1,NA,CASSAQGGLTEAFF,TGTGCCAGCAGTGCACAGGGTGGGTTGACTGAAGCTTTCTTT
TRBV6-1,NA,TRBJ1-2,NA,CASTGVSSYTF,TGTGCCAGCACTGGGGTTAGCAGCTACACCTTC